This T cell receptor (beta chain) was identified during a study of control samples from healthy donors and cancer patients. TCRdb's table, derived via immunoSEQ multiplex PCR, lists solely in-frame clones and lacks some. Of roughly 90,000 clones listed, roughly four fifths were seen once; the top ten hold approximately 9.8%. Germline V gives CDR1 SGHRS, CDR2 YFSETQ. The junction had 15 bases not matched to a gene; V was cut back by 1 base and J by 3 bases. The CDR3 totals 20 residues. The TCR sequence derives from a woman aged 60 to 75 in good health. The rearrangement uses TRBV5-1 and TRBJ2-7; 14 nucleotides match TRBD2. What was sequenced was blood. The CDR3 protein is CASSLRGTSGSNKNSYEQYF. CDR3 nucleotides: TGCGCCAGCAGCTTGAGGGGGACTAGCGGGAGTAACAAAAACAGCTACGAGCAGTACTTC.